One and the same sample provided the 27 T cell receptor beta chains below, sequenced in a study of blood T cell repertoires in COVID-19. Method: immunoSEQ multiplex PCR; TCRdb's copy keeps in-frame clones and lacks some. The profile shows roughly 450,000 clones, roughly 91% of them singletons. Sequencing used PBMCs or T cells enriched from blood (not recorded which). These receptors were obtained from a young man who had recovered from COVID-19.

The V and J genes are TRBV28 and TRBJ1-6; D gene unclear. V was cut by 4 bases and J by 5 bases, with 9 bases left in between. Germline V gene sequence: CDR1 MDHEN, CDR2 SYDVKM. The CDR3 consists of 14 residues. CDR3 coding DNA: TGTGCCAGCAGTTCCGGGTTTGATAATTCACCCCTCCACTTT. It encodes CASSSGFDNSPLHF.

The chain is built from TRBV12-3 or TRBV12-4 and TRBJ1-2; D unclear. The V and J ends lost 2 bases and 7 bases respectively, with 8 bases between them. This CDR3 is 12 amino acids long. The CDR3, as DNA: TGTGCCAGCAGTTTAACCAGGTTTGGCTACACCTTC. This gives the protein CASSLTRFGYTF.

This clone has only one observation. V usage is TRBV9 and J usage is TRBJ2-1; D is undetermined. Trimming removed 1 base at V and 9 bases at J, with 11 bases between. The CDR3 loop spans 13 amino acids. CDR1 is SGDLS and CDR2 is YYNGEE in the germline V gene. CDR3 sequence reads: CASSVLGDSEQFF. CDR3 bases: TGTGCCAGCAGCGTATTAGGCGACTCTGAGCAGTTCTTC.

About this clone itself: Other nucleotide sequences from this sample produce the same CDR3. The rearrangement joins TRBV19 to TRBJ1-1; possibly TRBD1 for D (6 bases). The germline V and J ends were trimmed by 3 bases and 0 bases, with 8 bases remaining between them. The CDR3 consists of 14 residues. CDR1 is LNHDA, CDR2 SQIVND, per germline (reference sequence). The CDR3 region has the DNA TGTGCCAGTAGTATTGGGACACTGAACACTGAAGCTTTCTTT. Encoded protein: CASSIGTLNTEAFF.

This rearrangement joins TRBV15 to TRBJ1-6; D is undetermined. The CDR3 totals 14 residues. V was shortened by 0 bases and J by 6 bases, with 6 bases between the two germline ends. The V gene's germline CDR1 is LNHNV and CDR2 YYDKDF (reference sequence). CDR3 loop: CATSRESTNSPLHF. The CDR3 DNA reads TGTGCCACCAGCAGAGAGAGTACTAATTCACCCCTCCACTTT.

This chain uses TRBV30 with TRBJ1-5; D is ambiguous. The germline gives CDR1 GTSNPN, CDR2 SVGIG (reference sequence). The CDR3 is 15 amino acids. Deletions cut 5 bases from V and 0 bases from J, with 14 bases between. The CDR3 sequence is CAWAGPSYSNQPQHF. The CDR3 DNA is TGTGCCTGGGCGGGCCCTAGCTATAGCAATCAGCCCCAGCATTTT.

The chain carries TRBV5-1 and TRBJ2-1; no clear D. Trimming removed 0 bases at V and 2 bases at J, with 6 bases between. CDR3 length equals 14 residues. Germline assignment: CDR1 SGHRS and CDR2 YFSETQ. This CDR3 reads CASSLGDPYNEQFF. CDR3 nucleotides: TGCGCCAGCAGCTTGGGCGATCCCTACAATGAGCAGTTCTTC.

V and J are TRBV30 and TRBJ1-5, with a tentative D call TRBD1 (6 bases). Germline-derived CDR1 and CDR2 are GTSNPN and SVGIG (reference sequence). The CDR3 consists of 13 residues. V lost 2 bases to trimming and J lost 7 bases, with 12 bases between them. CDR3 region: CAWSSRGDQPQHF. The CDR3 DNA is TGTGCCTGGAGTTCCAGGGGTGACCAGCCCCAGCATTTT.

The rearrangement joins TRBV14 to TRBJ1-4; a weak D match, TRBD1 (5 bases). The germline gives CDR1 SGHDN, CDR2 FVKESK. This CDR3 region has 14 residues. V shed 2 bases and J shed 8 bases, with 12 bases lying between them. The CDR3 reads CASSQFGGGEKLFF. CDR3 DNA: TGTGCCAGCAGCCAATTCGGGGGAGGAGAAAAACTGTTTTTT.

The chain recombines TRBV21-1 with TRBJ2-1; the DNA was not used to check the table's D call, TRBD2. TRBV21-1 is noted as a pseudogene. The CDR3 covers 16 residues. The DNA for the CDR3 is TGTGCCAGCAGCCAGGCCCTACAGCGGGAGGCCAATGAGCAGTTCTTC. As protein: CASSQALQREANEQFF.

The rearrangement links TRBV28 to TRBJ2-7, with 10 bases identical to TRBD1. CDR1 is MDHEN and CDR2 is SYDVKM in the germline V gene. V shed 5 bases and J 1 base; nucleotides not matched to a gene: 2. The CDR3 has 14 residues. For the CDR3, the DNA is TGTGCCAGCAGTGACAGGGGGCGTTCCTACGAGCAGTACTTC. This translates into CASSDRGRSYEQYF.

J is TRBJ2-5 and V is TRBV2; D perhaps matches TRBD2 (5 bases). This CDR3 comprises 13 residues. The germline V gene encodes CDR1 SNHLY and CDR2 FYNNEI. Trimming took off 7 bases at V and 1 base at J, with 10 bases between the two ends. CDR3 amino acids: CASTRLLQETQYF. The CDR3 DNA is TGTGCCAGCACCAGACTACTCCAAGAGACCCAGTACTTC. Supplemented by reference TRBV2 and TRBJ2-5, the full variable domain reads EPEVTQTPSHQVTQMGQEVILRCVPISNHLYFYWYRQILGQKVEFLVSFYNNEISEKSEIFDDQFSVERPDGSNFTLKIRSTKLEDSAMYFCASTRLLQETQYFGPGTRLLVL.

This clone was counted between two and nine times. The chain has TRBV30 and TRBJ1-6; the D is unclear. CDR3 length: 13 residues. From germline, CDR1 is GTSNPN and CDR2 SVGIG (reference sequence). V lost 3 bases and J 8 bases, leaving 11 bases between the germline ends. The CDR3 sequence: CAWRIERYSPLHF. CDR3 sequence (DNA): TGTGCCTGGAGGATTGAGCGGTATTCACCCCTCCACTTT.

This CDR3 is CASSLRGQSNQPQHF. The DNA for the CDR3 is TGTGCCAGTAGTCTCCGTGGCCAAAGCAATCAGCCCCAGCATTTT. This chain links TRBV19 with TRBJ1-5, with D unclear. Germline CDR1 LNHDA, CDR2 SQIVND (reference sequence). Trimming removed 5 bases from V and 1 base from J, with 12 bases in between. The CDR3 covers 15 residues. The full variable domain, completed using reference TRBV19 and TRBJ1-5, is DGGITQSPKYLFRKEGQNVTLSCEQNLNHDAMYWYRQDPGQGLRLIYYSQIVNDFQKGDIAEGYSVSREKKESFPLTVTSAQKNPTAFYLCASSLRGQSNQPQHFGDGTRLSIL.

This chain connects TRBV18 to TRBJ2-4; 10 bases fit TRBD2. V lost 4 bases to trimming and J lost 2 bases; unmatched junction nucleotides: 2. Germline CDR1 reads KGHSH; CDR2 reads LQKENI. This CDR3 spans 15 amino acids. The CDR3: CASSRAGGSKNIQYF. CDR3 in DNA: TGTGCCAGCTCACGAGCGGGAGGGTCCAAAAACATTCAGTACTTC.

V usage is TRBV11-2 and J usage is TRBJ2-7; D may be TRBD1 (7 bases). This CDR3 spans 13 amino acids. The germline gives CDR1 SGHAT, CDR2 FQNNGV. With 5 bases removed from V and 3 bases from J, the gap between germline ends came to 11 bases. CDR3 region: CASSRGTVYEQYF. DNA of the CDR3: TGTGCCAGCAGCCGGGGGACAGTCTACGAGCAGTACTTC.

The rearrangement uses TRBV16 and TRBJ2-7; tentatively, D is TRBD1 (5 bases). The CDR3 totals 16 residues. V lost 5 bases and J lost 3, with 20 bases in between. Germline-derived CDR1 and CDR2 are KGHSY and FQNENV. This CDR3 reads CASSLKDQGKIYEQYF. Here the CDR3 DNA reads TGTGCCAGCAGCTTAAAGGACCAGGGAAAAATCTACGAGCAGTACTTC.

The genes are TRBV12-3 or TRBV12-4 and TRBJ2-7; tentatively, D is TRBD2 (6 bases). This CDR3 is built from 12 residues. Between the trimmed V and J ends, which lost 6 bases and 4 bases, there was a span of 10 bases. The CDR3 DNA reads TGTGCCAGCAGGGCGGGGACTTACGAGCAGTACTTC. The encoded protein is CASRAGTYEQYF.

Only one count was recorded for this clone. The rearrangement joins TRBV5-1 to TRBJ2-1, with 7 bases lining up with TRBD2. Germline assignment: CDR1 SGHRS and CDR2 YFSETQ. V shed 1 base, J shed 4 bases, and the junction held 11 bases outside the gene matches. The CDR3 loop spans 17 amino acids. The CDR3 nucleotides read TGCGCCAGCAGCTTGTTCGGCGGGCTAGCGGAGTACAATGAGCAGTTCTTC. Amino acid sequence: CASSLFGGLAEYNEQFF.

This sequence joins TRBV2 and TRBJ2-7; D is ambiguous. The CDR3 consists of 11 residues. The V gene lost 2 bases and the J gene lost 5 bases, with 4 bases spanning the gap. Germline CDR1 SNHLY, CDR2 FYNNEI. The CDR3, as DNA: TGTGCCAGCAGTGAACTTGACGAGCAGTACTTC. Translating gives CASSELDEQYF.

This sequence joins TRBV19 and TRBJ1-2; 8 bases are shared with TRBD1. V lost 6 bases, J lost 1 base, and 7 bases stayed unmatched. The CDR3 contains 15 residues. Germline assignment: CDR1 LNHDA and CDR2 SQIVND (reference sequence). CDR3 in amino acids: CASRQGQAGNYGYTF. In DNA, the CDR3 is TGTGCCAGTAGACAGGGACAGGCGGGTAACTATGGCTACACCTTC.

This clone was seen a few times. The chain joins TRBV6-5 to TRBJ2-3; 8 bases match TRBD2. The J segment lost 6 bases and the V segment lost 5 bases, leaving 10 bases of the junction unmatched. Germline V CDR1 and CDR2: MNHEY, SVGAGI. The CDR3 sequence is 15 residues long. CDR3 protein: CASSLLAARKDTQYF. In DNA, the CDR3 is TGTGCCAGCAGTCTACTAGCGGCCCGCAAGGATACGCAGTATTTT.

This chain joins TRBV5-5 and TRBJ1-5, with D maybe TRBD1 (5 bases). Between the trimmed V and J ends, which lost 0 bases and 5 bases, there was a span of 18 bases. Germline V gene lookup returns CDR1 SGHKS and CDR2 YYEKEE (reference sequence). This CDR3 is built from 17 residues. CDR3 in amino acids: CASSLDIVVWGDQPQHF. The CDR3 coding sequence is TGTGCCAGCAGCTTGGATATCGTGGTCTGGGGGGATCAGCCCCAGCATTTT. Using reference TRBV5-5 and TRBJ1-5 for the parts outside the CDR3, the full variable domain is DAGVTQSPTHLIKTRGQQVTLRCSPISGHKSVSWYQQVLGQGPQFIFQYYEKEERGRGNFPDRFSARQFPNYSSELNVNALLLGDSALYLCASSLDIVVWGDQPQHFGDGTRLSIL.

This rearrangement joins TRBV2 to TRBJ2-1; D gene uncertain. The CDR3 covers 15 residues. Trimming cost V 2 bases and J 3 bases, with 11 bases left between them. Germline assignment: CDR1 SNHLY and CDR2 FYNNEI. CDR3 amino acids: CASSETTADYNEQFF. Written as DNA, the CDR3 is TGTGCCAGCAGTGAAACTACGGCGGACTACAATGAGCAGTTCTTC.

The genes are TRBV27 and TRBJ2-3, with D perhaps matching TRBD2 (5 bases). Looked up from germline, CDR1 is MNHEY and CDR2 is SMNVEV (reference sequence). This CDR3 is 16 amino acids long. Trimming removed 5 bases at V and 2 bases at J, with 17 bases between. CDR3 loop: CASSLMRARDTDTQYF. The CDR3 DNA reads TGTGCCAGCAGTCTGATGAGGGCTCGTGACACAGATACGCAGTATTTT.

The chain combines TRBV2 with TRBJ2-2; weak D call: TRBD1 (5 bases). V lost 7 bases, J lost 6 bases, and 9 bases lay in between. The CDR3 sequence is 12 residues long. CDR1 is SNHLY and CDR2 is FYNNEI in the germline V gene. CDR3 sequence: CASMPGPGELFF. DNA of the CDR3: TGTGCCAGCATGCCAGGGCCCGGGGAGCTGTTTTTT.

V and J are TRBV5-8 and TRBJ1-2, with D perhaps TRBD1 (6 bases). Trimming removed 4 bases from V and 4 bases from J, with 14 bases in between. Germline assignment: CDR1 SGHTS and CDR2 YDEGEE. This CDR3 spans 14 amino acids. DNA of the CDR3: TGTGCCAGCAGCAAACAGGGTCAAGGCTATGGCTACACCTTC. Translated, it gives CASSKQGQGYGYTF. Complete variable domain (other parts from reference TRBV5-8 and TRBJ1-2): EAGVTQSPTHLIKTRGQQATLRCSPISGHTSVYWYQQALGLGLQFLLWYDEGEERNRGNFPPRFSGRQFPNYSSELNVNALELEDSALYLCASSKQGQGYGYTFGSGTRLTVV.